This T cell receptor (beta chain) was documented in a study of read filtering for tumor transcriptome and immune sequencing (dated by TCRdb to about 2020). For context, the study as a whole: The cohort was composed of 17 to 20 male and some 13 female patients, with a mean age of approximately 62 years and an age range of about 47 to 80. Using the same bone marrow samples, the study compared TCR repertoires obtained by targeted immune repertoire sequencing with those obtained by bulk whole-transcriptome sequencing. By revised international staging, 8 or 9 patients were R-ISS I, under 20 were R-ISS II and about seven were R-ISS III. After DNase treatment, whole-transcriptome libraries were prepared using the TruSeq RNA Access Library Prep Kit. As a main aim, a read-filtering strategy for immune repertoire data was addressed, with the specific question being whether clonotypes supported by a single read should be removed. TCR-region mapped reads per sample ranged from about 4.05 to 11 million with IR-seq versus only about 85 to 1273 with RNA-seq.

Every patient had bone marrow sampled at the time of active disease. Bone marrow mononuclear cells were isolated by Ficoll-Hypaque density gradient centrifugation. Myeloma plasma cells were removed and CD138-negative cells were collected by negative selection after labeling with CD138 magnetic microbeads on a MACS separator. The purity of the isolated cells was checked by flow cytometry with CD138 antibodies on an Attune NxT. Total RNA was extracted using TRIzol reagent and was quantified on a NanoDrop spectrophotometer. For each patient, paired RNA-seq and IR-seq were run on the CD138-negative bone marrow sample from that patient. CDR1 MDHEN and CDR2 SYDVKM were looked up in the germline V gene. The CDR3 measures 14 amino acids from cysteine to phenylalanine. Of the read, only the CDR3 DNA is kept; its 42 bases are in frame from base 1. This clonotype was picked up a small number of times. Its antigen is currently not known. A read error is possible here, since a much larger clone lies one base away.

Starting from 400 to 450 ng RNA, TCR libraries were constructed with the Immunoverse kit using molecular barcoded adaptors that cover the alpha/delta and beta/gamma chains. The same RNA used for transcriptome sequencing was used for TCR library preparation. An Illumina HiSeq 4000 with 2 x 150 cycles was used to sequence the TCR libraries. Under the source paper's analysis protocol: With MiXCR, TCR reads were aligned to human V, D, J and C references and assembled into CDR3 clonotypes, with quality filtering and error correction included. Clonotype counts and gene usage diversity were analyzed with the tcR package in R. For inspection of raw mapping reads, RNA-seq reads were mapped by STAR aligner version 2.5.3a onto GRCh37 of the human genome. To test the effect of sequencing depth on detected clonotypes, IR-seq fastq files were randomly downsampled using Seqtk 1.3. TCRdb reprocessing: public reads trimmed at Q25 with fastp, clones called with MiXCR, in-frame beta chains kept. Rows with one shared CDR3 protein collapse into an entry with the most common genes and DNA. TCRdb, not the authors, supplied the V and J calls. For this sample there are roughly 130,000 distinct CDR3 sequences; roughly 13% appear just once. Approximately 10% of the sample comes from the top ten.

Broader findings and caveats from the paper: In IR-seq, 80% to 85% of clonotypes but approximately 3.6% of total reads were represented by single-read clonotypes, whereas in RNA-seq, 74.6% of clonotypes and roughly 44% of reads were represented by single-read clonotypes. The correlation between IR-seq and RNA-seq shared clonotype proportions was increased by removal of single-read clonotypes. The sorted CD138-negative fraction was a mixed bone marrow immune population, not purified T cells. IR-seq captured clonotypes at much higher depth and more reliably than RNA-seq, and smaller IR-seq throughput sufficed to identify most shared clonotypes.

Material: a population of CD138-negative cells sorted from bone marrow. The intended sense of this specimen's cell subset or site label: bone marrow mononuclear cells depleted of CD138+ plasma/myeloma cells by negative magnetic selection. The receptor's source is a donor aged 40 or over with multiple myeloma. The rearranged chain carries TRBV28 and TRBJ2-1; 11 of the junction bases match TRBD2. The CDR3 loop reads CASRGLAAYNAQFF. The nucleotide sequence reads as follows: TGTGCCAGCAGGGGACTAGCGGCTTACAATGCGCAGTTCTTC.